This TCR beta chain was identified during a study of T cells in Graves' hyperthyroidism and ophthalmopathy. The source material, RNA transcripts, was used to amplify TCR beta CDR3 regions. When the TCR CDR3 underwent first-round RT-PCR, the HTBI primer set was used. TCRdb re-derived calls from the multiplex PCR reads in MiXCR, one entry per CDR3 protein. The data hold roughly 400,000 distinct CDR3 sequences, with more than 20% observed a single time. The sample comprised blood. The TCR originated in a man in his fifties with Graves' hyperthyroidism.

CDR3: CASSATGGFSETQYF. Here the CDR3 DNA reads TGTGCCAGCAGCGCGACAGGGGGCTTTAGCGAGACCCAGTACTTC. The J gene is TRBJ2-5, the V gene TRBV9; 10 bases map to TRBD1. CDR3 size: 15 residues. With 3 bases clipped from V and 5 bases from J, the junction kept 7 bases outside the gene matches. CDR1 and CDR2 (germline): SGDLS, YYNGEE.